This T cell receptor (beta chain) is from a study of shared clonotypes between healthy human individuals. Study at large: Donors had three CD4 naive, three CD4 memory, two CD8 naive and one CD8 memory plate apiece. The study's findings and limits: It was only blood that was sampled, and tissue repertoires likely differ.

The CDR3 consists of 13 residues. Germline assignment: CDR1 SGHTA and CDR2 FQGNSA. Trimming left V 1 base short and J 5 bases short, with 8 bases between. The protocol was immunoSEQ multiplex PCR, while the TCRdb copy is restricted to in-frame clones and leaves out a portion. The profile shows about 2.4 million clones, approximately 90% of them singletons. This clone has only one observation. Its antigen is not known. Other DNA sequences in the same sample also yield this CDR3. The chain has TRBV7-2 and TRBJ2-5, with D tentatively TRBD1 or TRBD2 (5 bases each). The sample consisted of naive CD4+ T cells sorted from blood. Subset indicated: CD45RA+ positively selected. The clonotype originates from a man younger than 35 in good health. The CDR3 here is CASSLGGGETQYF. The DNA for the CDR3 is TGTGCCAGCAGCTTAGGGGGCGGGGAGACCCAGTACTTC.